This TCR beta chain stems from a study of T-cell reconstitution after alpha-beta-depleted transplantation in children. Unique molecular identifiers featured in how the TCRbeta library was prepared. One entry per CDR3 protein, called by TCRdb with MiXCR from the PCR reads. The repertoire includes about 230,000 distinct CDR3 sequences, about 8.8% of them detected once, and 5% to 6% sits in the top ten. This clonotype was seen many times. The CDR3 spans 15 residues. In germline, CDR1 is SGDLS, CDR2 YYNGEE. Trimming removed 0 bases from V and 2 bases from J; junction bases left unmatched: 5. The TCR comes from a human donor who donated a stem cell graft to a child with SCID. The chain employs TRBV9 and TRBJ2-7; 7 positions match TRBD2. This specimen consisted of PBMCs from the stem cell graft donor, obtained from the stem cell graft. The DNA of the CDR3 is TGTGCCAGCAGCGTAGGTCCTAGCGGAACCTACGAGCAGTACTTC. The encoded protein is CASSVGPSGTYEQYF.